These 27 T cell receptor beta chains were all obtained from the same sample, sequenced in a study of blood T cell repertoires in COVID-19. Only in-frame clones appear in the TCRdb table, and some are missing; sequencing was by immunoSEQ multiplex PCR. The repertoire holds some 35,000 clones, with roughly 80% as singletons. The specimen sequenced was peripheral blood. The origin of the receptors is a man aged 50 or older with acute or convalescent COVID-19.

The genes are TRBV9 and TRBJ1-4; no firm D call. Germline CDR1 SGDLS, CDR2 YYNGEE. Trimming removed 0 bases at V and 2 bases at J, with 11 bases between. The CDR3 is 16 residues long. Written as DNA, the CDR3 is TGTGCCAGCAGCGTAGGGACGGGGAACACTAATGAAAAACTGTTTTTT. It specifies CASSVGTGNTNEKLFF.

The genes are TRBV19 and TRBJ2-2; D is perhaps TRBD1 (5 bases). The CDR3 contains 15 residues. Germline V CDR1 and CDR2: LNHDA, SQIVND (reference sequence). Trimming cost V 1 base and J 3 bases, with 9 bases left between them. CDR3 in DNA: TGTGCCAGTAGTATAGGACAGTCTTACACCGGGGAGCTGTTTTTT. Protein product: CASSIGQSYTGELFF.

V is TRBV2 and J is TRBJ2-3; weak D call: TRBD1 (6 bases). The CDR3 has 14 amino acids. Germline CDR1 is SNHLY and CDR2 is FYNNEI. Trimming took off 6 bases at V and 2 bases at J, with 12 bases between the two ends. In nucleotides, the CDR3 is TGTGCCAGCAGCTTGGACAGTTTCACAGATACGCAGTATTTT. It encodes CASSLDSFTDTQYF.

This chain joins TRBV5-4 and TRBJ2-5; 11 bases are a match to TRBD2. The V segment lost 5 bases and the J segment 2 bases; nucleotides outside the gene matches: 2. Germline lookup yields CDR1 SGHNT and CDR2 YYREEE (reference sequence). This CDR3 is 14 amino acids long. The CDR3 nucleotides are TGTGCCAGCAGGGGACTAGCGGAACAAGAGACCCAGTACTTC. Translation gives CASRGLAEQETQYF.

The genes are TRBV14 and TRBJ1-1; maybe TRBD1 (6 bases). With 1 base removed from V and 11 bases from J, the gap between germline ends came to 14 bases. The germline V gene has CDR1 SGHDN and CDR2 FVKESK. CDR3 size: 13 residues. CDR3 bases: TGTGCCAGCAGCCAAGTGGCAGGGGCGAGGGCTTTCTTT. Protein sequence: CASSQVAGARAFF.

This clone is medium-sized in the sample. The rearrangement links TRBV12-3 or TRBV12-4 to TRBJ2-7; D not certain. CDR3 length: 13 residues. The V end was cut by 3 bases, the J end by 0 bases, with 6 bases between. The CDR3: CASSLVASYEQYF. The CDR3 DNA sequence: TGTGCCAGCAGTTTGGTGGCCTCCTACGAGCAGTACTTC.

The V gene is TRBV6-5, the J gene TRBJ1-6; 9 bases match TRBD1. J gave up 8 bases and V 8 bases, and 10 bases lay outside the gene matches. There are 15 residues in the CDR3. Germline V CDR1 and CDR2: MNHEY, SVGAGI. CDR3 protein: CASHPPGQGYSPLHF. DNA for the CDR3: TGTGCCAGCCACCCTCCGGGACAGGGTTATTCACCCCTCCACTTT.

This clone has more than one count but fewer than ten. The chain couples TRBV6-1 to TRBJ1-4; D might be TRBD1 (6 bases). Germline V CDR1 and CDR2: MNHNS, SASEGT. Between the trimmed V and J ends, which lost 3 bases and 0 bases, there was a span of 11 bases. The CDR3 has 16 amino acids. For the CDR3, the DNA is TGTGCCAGCAGTGACAGGGGCCACGCAACTAATGAAAAACTGTTTTTT. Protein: CASSDRGHATNEKLFF.

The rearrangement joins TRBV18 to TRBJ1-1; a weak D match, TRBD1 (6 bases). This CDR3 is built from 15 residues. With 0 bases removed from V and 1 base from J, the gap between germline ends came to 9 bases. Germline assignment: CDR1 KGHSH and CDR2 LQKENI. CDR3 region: CASSPPPRGNTEAFF. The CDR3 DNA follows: TGTGCCAGCTCACCACCCCCCAGGGGGAACACTGAAGCTTTCTTT.

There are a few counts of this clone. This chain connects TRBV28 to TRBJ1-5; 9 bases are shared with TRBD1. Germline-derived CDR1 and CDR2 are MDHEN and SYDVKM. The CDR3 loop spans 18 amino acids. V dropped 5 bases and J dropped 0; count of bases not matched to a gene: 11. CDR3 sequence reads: CASSPTTGGSYSNQPQHF. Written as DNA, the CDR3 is TGTGCCAGCAGTCCGACAACAGGGGGCTCATATAGCAATCAGCCCCAGCATTTT. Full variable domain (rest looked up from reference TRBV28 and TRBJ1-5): DVKVTQSSRYLVKRTGEKVFLECVQDMDHENMFWYRQDPGLGLRLIYFSYDVKMKEKGDIPEGYSVSREKKERFSLILESASTNQTSMYLCASSPTTGGSYSNQPQHFGDGTRLSIL.

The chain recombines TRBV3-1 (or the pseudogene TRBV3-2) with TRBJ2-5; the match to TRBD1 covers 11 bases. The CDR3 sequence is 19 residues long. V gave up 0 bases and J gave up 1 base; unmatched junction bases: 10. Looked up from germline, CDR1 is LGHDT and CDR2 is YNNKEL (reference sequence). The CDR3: CASSQDAPGQGAAQETQYF. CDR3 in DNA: TGTGCCAGCAGCCAAGATGCCCCCGGACAGGGGGCGGCCCAAGAGACCCAGTACTTC.

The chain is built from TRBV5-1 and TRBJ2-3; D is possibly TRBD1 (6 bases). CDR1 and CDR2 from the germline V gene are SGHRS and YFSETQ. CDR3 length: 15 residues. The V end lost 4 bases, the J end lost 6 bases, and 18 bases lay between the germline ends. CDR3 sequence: CASSPEGRGMDTQYF. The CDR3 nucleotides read TGCGCCAGCAGCCCGGAAGGCAGGGGAATGGATACGCAGTATTTT.

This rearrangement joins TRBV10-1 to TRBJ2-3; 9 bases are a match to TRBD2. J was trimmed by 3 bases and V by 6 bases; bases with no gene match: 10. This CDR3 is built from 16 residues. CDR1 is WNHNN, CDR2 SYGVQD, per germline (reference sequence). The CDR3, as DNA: TGCGCCAGCAGGGATGGAGCGGGAGGAGGGACAGATACGCAGTATTTT. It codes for CASRDGAGGGTDTQYF.

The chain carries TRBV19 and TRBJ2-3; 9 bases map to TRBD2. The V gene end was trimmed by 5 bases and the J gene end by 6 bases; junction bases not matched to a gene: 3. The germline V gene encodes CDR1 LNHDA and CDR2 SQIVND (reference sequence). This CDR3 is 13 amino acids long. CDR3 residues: CASSGAGGDTQYF. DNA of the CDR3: TGTGCCAGTAGTGGAGCGGGAGGCGATACGCAGTATTTT.

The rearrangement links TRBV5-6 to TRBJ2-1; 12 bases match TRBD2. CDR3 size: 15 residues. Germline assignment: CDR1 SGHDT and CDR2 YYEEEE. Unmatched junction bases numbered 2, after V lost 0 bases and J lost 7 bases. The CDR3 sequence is CASSLGTSGANEQFF. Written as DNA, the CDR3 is TGTGCCAGCAGCTTGGGGACTAGCGGGGCTAATGAGCAGTTCTTC.

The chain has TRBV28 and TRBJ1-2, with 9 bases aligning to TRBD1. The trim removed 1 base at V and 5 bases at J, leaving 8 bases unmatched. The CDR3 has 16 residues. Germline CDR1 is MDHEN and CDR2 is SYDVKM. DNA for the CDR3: TGTGCCAGCAGTTTATCCCTGGGACAGGGCCAATATGGCTACACCTTC. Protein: CASSLSLGQGQYGYTF.

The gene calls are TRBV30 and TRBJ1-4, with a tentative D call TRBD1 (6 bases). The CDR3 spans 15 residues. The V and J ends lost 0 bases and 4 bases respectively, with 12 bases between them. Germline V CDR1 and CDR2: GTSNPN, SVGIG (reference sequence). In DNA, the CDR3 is TGTGCCTGGAGTGTTATGGGGGCGAGTAATGAAAAACTGTTTTTT. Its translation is CAWSVMGASNEKLFF.

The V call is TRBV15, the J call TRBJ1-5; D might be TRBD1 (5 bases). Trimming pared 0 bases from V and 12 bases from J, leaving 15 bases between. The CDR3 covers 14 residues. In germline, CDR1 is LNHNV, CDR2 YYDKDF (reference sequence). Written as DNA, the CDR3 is TGTGCCACCAGCAGAGATTTAGGGGAAGAGGTCCAGCATTTT. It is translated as CATSRDLGEEVQHF.

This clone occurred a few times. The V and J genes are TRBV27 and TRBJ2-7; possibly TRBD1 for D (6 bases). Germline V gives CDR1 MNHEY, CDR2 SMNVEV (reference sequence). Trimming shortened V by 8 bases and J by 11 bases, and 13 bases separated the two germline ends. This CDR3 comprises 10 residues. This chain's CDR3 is CASLQGAKYF. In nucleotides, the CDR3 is TGTGCCAGCTTACAGGGTGCGAAGTACTTC.

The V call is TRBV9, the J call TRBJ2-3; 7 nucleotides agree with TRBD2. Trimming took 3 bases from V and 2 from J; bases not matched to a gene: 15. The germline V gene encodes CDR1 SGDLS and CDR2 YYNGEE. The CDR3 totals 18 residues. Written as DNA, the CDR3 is TGTGCCAGCAGCGAATCTACCCAGTGGGGGGGTCACACAGATACGCAGTATTTT. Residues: CASSESTQWGGHTDTQYF.

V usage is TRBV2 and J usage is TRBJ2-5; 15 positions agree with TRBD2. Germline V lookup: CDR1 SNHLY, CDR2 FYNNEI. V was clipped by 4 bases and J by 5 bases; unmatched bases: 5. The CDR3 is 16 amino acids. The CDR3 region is CASSAGTSGGRETQYF. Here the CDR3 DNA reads TGTGCCAGCAGTGCTGGGACTAGCGGGGGGCGGGAGACCCAGTACTTC.

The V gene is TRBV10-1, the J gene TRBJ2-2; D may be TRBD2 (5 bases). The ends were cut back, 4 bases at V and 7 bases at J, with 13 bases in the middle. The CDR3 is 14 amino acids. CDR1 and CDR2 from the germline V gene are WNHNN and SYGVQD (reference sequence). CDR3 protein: CASSGPGENGELFF. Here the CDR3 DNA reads TGCGCCAGCAGTGGCCCCGGGGAGAACGGGGAGCTGTTTTTT.

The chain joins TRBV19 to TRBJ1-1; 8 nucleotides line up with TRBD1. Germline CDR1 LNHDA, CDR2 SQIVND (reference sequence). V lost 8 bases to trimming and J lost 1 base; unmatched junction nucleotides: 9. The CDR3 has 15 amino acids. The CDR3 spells CASSTGARRNTEAFF. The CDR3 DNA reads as TGTGCCAGTTCGACAGGGGCGAGAAGGAACACTGAAGCTTTCTTT.

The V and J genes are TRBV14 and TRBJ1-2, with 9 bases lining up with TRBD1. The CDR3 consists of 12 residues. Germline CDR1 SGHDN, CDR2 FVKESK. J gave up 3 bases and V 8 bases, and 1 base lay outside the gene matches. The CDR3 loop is CASGQGHYGYTF. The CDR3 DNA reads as TGTGCCAGCGGACAGGGGCACTATGGCTACACCTTC.

CDR3 in DNA: TGTGCCAGCAGCCAAGGGACTAGCGGGGGGGCCGGAGATACGCAGTATTTT. Translation gives CASSQGTSGGAGDTQYF. V is TRBV4-2 and J is TRBJ2-3; 15 bases map to TRBD2. The CDR3 has 17 amino acids. Looked up from germline, CDR1 is LGHNA and CDR2 is YNFKEQ. V lost 1 base and J lost 5; bases outside the gene matches: 4.

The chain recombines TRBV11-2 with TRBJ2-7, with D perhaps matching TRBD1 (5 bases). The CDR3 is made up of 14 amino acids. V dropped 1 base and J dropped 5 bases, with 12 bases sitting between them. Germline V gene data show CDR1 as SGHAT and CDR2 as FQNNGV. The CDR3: CASSLGAGYNEQYF. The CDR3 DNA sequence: TGTGCCAGCAGCTTAGGGGCAGGGTATAACGAGCAGTACTTC.

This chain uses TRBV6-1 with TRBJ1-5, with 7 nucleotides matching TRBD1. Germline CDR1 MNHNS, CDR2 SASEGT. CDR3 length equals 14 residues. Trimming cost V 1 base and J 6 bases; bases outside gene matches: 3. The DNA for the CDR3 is TGTGCCAGCAGTGAAGAGGGGGCGCTTCAGCCCCAGCATTTT. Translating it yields CASSEEGALQPQHF.